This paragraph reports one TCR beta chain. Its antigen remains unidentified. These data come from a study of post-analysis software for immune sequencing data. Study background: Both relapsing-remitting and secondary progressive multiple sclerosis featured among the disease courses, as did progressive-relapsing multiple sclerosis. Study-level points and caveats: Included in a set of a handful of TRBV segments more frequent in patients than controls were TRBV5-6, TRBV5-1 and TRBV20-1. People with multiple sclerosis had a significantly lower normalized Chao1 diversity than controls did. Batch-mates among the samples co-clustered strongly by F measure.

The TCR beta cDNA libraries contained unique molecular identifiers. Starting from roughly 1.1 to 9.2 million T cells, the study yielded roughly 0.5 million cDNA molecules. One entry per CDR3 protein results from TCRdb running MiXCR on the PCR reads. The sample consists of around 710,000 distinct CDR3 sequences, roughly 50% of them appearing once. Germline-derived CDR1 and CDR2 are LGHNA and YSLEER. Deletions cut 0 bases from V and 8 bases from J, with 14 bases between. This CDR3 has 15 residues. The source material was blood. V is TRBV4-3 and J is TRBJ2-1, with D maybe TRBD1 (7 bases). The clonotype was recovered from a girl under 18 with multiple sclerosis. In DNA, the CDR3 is TGCGCCAGCAGCCAAGAGGAGGGGGCTAGGGATGAGCAGTTCTTC. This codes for CASSQEEGARDEQFF.